Listed below are T cell receptor beta chains from one sample, sequenced in a study of Graves' ophthalmopathy and Graves' hyperthyroidism. MiXCR, run by TCRdb on the multiplex PCR reads, gives a single entry per CDR3 protein. The sample shows 680,000 or so distinct CDR3 sequences, 20% to 25% of them seen only once. Specimen: peripheral blood. These receptors all come from a woman aged 18-35 years with stable Graves' hyperthyroidism. Some clones in this sample may be carry-over from other donors' samples. The CDR3 runs from the conserved cysteine through the conserved F or W. The order of the fields is CDR3 DNA, CDR3 protein, clone size, D gene, V gene, J gene. The D gene is left open where the match is weak. Clone size appears in some rows only: once, few, many, or a class for an expanded clone.

CDR3nt: TGTGCCAGCAGATTAAGGGCTGAAGCTTTCTTT
CDR3aa: CASRLRAEAFF
abundance: many
d_gene: -
v_gene: TRBV6-1
j_gene: TRBJ1-1

CDR3nt: TGCAGTGCTGCCAGGGGTGAAGGGCAGCCCCAGCATTTT
CDR3aa: CSAARGEGQPQHF
abundance: few
d_gene: -
v_gene: TRBV20-1
j_gene: TRBJ1-5

CDR3nt: TGTGCCAGCAGCGGGTGGACCGGGGAGCTGTTTTTT
CDR3aa: CASSGWTGELFF
abundance: few
d_gene: -
v_gene: TRBV28
j_gene: TRBJ2-2

CDR3nt: TGTGCCACCAGCAGAGATTCCGTCTCTGGAAACACCATATATTTT
CDR3aa: CATSRDSVSGNTIYF
abundance: -
d_gene: -
v_gene: TRBV15
j_gene: TRBJ1-3

CDR3nt: TGTGCCAGCTCACCGCCCTCTCTCGGGCCTTACTACGAGCAGTACTTC
CDR3aa: CASSPPSLGPYYEQYF
abundance: many
d_gene: -
v_gene: TRBV18
j_gene: TRBJ2-7

CDR3nt: TGCAGCGTTGAAGCGGGCGGTAGTGGCGGGGGATACACCGGGGAGCTGTTTTTT
CDR3aa: CSVEAGGSGGGYTGELFF
abundance: -
d_gene: TRBD2
v_gene: TRBV29-1
j_gene: TRBJ2-2

CDR3nt: TGTGCCAGCAAGGTGGCCGAAGGGGCTGAAGCTTTCTTT
CDR3aa: CASKVAEGAEAFF
abundance: -
d_gene: -
v_gene: TRBV6-4
j_gene: TRBJ1-1

CDR3nt: TGTGCCAGCAGCTTAGCGCAAGGCTCTAACTATGGCTACACCTTC
CDR3aa: CASSLAQGSNYGYTF
abundance: -
d_gene: -
v_gene: TRBV7-2
j_gene: TRBJ1-2

CDR3nt: TGTGCCAGCAGCCGCCAACGGGGGTACGAGCAGTACTTC
CDR3aa: CASSRQRGYEQYF
abundance: few
d_gene: -
v_gene: TRBV12-3/TRBV12-4
j_gene: TRBJ2-7

CDR3nt: TGTGCCAGCAGCTTAGCGCCCTCCGAAAAACTGTTTTTT
CDR3aa: CASSLAPSEKLFF
abundance: many
d_gene: -
v_gene: TRBV7-9
j_gene: TRBJ1-4

CDR3nt: TGTGCCAGCAGCCTAGGGATAGGGCAGGGTATTCGATGGTACTTC
CDR3aa: CASSLGIGQGIRWYF
abundance: few
d_gene: -
v_gene: TRBV28
j_gene: TRBJ2-4

CDR3nt: TGTGCCAGCAGCCCAAGCGGGAGGTCCCGTCCCGAGACCCAGTACTTC
CDR3aa: CASSPSGRSRPETQYF
abundance: few
d_gene: TRBD2
v_gene: TRBV25-1
j_gene: TRBJ2-5

CDR3nt: TGTGCCAGCAGACCGACTAGATCAGAGACCCAGTACTTC
CDR3aa: CASRPTRSETQYF
abundance: many
d_gene: -
v_gene: TRBV6-1
j_gene: TRBJ2-5

CDR3nt: TGTGCCACCAGTGAGCGTACAGGGGGCCGGGAGACCCAGTACTTC
CDR3aa: CATSERTGGRETQYF
abundance: -
d_gene: TRBD1
v_gene: TRBV24-1
j_gene: TRBJ2-5

CDR3nt: TGTGCCAGCACTCCCGGGGACCGGAAGGTTTACGAGCAGTACTTC
CDR3aa: CASTPGDRKVYEQYF
abundance: -
d_gene: -
v_gene: TRBV6-2/TRBV6-3
j_gene: TRBJ2-7

CDR3nt: TGTGCCAGCTCACCAGAGCTTAGCTCCTACGAGCAGTACTTC
CDR3aa: CASSPELSSYEQYF
abundance: -
d_gene: -
v_gene: TRBV18
j_gene: TRBJ2-7

CDR3nt: TGCAGTGCTAGCGGGACCTCAAATCAGCCCCAGCATTTT
CDR3aa: CSASGTSNQPQHF
abundance: -
d_gene: -
v_gene: TRBV20-1
j_gene: TRBJ1-5

CDR3nt: TGTGCCAGCAGTTACCCCAAAGGGACAGTCAGTGAAGCTTTCTTT
CDR3aa: CASSYPKGTVSEAFF
abundance: many
d_gene: TRBD1
v_gene: TRBV6-5
j_gene: TRBJ1-1

CDR3nt: TGTGCCAGCAGCTTCACTGGAGGGGGCGGAGAGACCCAGTACTTC
CDR3aa: CASSFTGGGGETQYF
abundance: -
d_gene: -
v_gene: TRBV7-3
j_gene: TRBJ2-5

CDR3nt: TGTGCTAGTGGCCGAACAGCGACCGGGGAGCTGTTTTTT
CDR3aa: CASGRTATGELFF
abundance: many
d_gene: -
v_gene: TRBV12-5
j_gene: TRBJ2-2

CDR3nt: TGCAGCGGGGCCTACCAAGAGACCCAGTACTTC
CDR3aa: CSGAYQETQYF
abundance: -
d_gene: -
v_gene: TRBV29-1
j_gene: TRBJ2-5